These 22 T cell receptor beta chains share one sample of origin, sequenced in a study of blood T cell repertoires in COVID-19. Data came from immunoSEQ multiplex PCR; TCRdb stores just in-frame clones and leaves some out. The sample consists of about 350,000 clones, roughly 87% of them appearing once. Sequencing was done on a sample of PBMCs or T cells enriched from blood (not recorded which). These receptors were collected from a woman aged 25 to 39 who had recovered from COVID-19.

Comments on this clone: In the same sample, other DNA sequences code for this CDR3. Here the CDR3 DNA reads TGTGCCAGCAGTTACGGACAGGGCGGCTACACCTTC. Protein sequence: CASSYGQGGYTF. V usage is TRBV6-5 and J usage is TRBJ1-2, with 8 bases identical to TRBD1. The CDR3 contains 12 residues. V shed 2 bases, J shed 8 bases, and the junction held 1 base outside the gene matches. From germline, CDR1 is MNHEY and CDR2 SVGAGI.

This chain joins TRBV7-2 and TRBJ1-5; 8 bases agree with TRBD1. Germline-derived CDR1 and CDR2 are SGHTA and FQGNSA. The CDR3 extends over 15 amino acids. The V segment lost 2 bases and the J segment 2 bases; nucleotides outside the gene matches: 2. CDR3 in amino acids: CASSLQGAGNQPQHF. CDR3 sequence (DNA): TGTGCCAGCAGCTTACAGGGGGCTGGCAATCAGCCCCAGCATTTT.

This clone came up once. The V and J genes are TRBV28 and TRBJ1-1; 9 bases match TRBD1. The CDR3 covers 14 residues. Per the germline V gene, CDR1 is MDHEN and CDR2 is SYDVKM. The trim removed 5 bases at V and 4 bases at J, leaving 5 bases unmatched. DNA for the CDR3: TGTGCCAGCAGTGGACAGGGGTTGGGCACTGAAGCTTTCTTT. This gives the protein CASSGQGLGTEAFF.

V usage is TRBV7-6 and J usage is TRBJ2-5, with D perhaps TRBD1 (6 bases). The CDR3 is 15 residues long. Trimming pared 5 bases from V and 4 bases from J, leaving 17 bases between. CDR1 is SGHVS, CDR2 FNYEAQ, per germline. The chain's CDR3 is CASSPLGAQGETQYF. CDR3 nucleotides: TGTGCCAGCAGCCCACTGGGGGCTCAAGGAGAGACCCAGTACTTC.

The V and J genes are TRBV6-5 and TRBJ1-2; no definite D call. There are 14 residues in the CDR3. Germline loops: CDR1 MNHEY, CDR2 SVGAGI. V gave up 0 bases and J gave up 8 bases, with 13 bases separating them. CDR3 protein: CASSYSTLSQGYTF. CDR3 sequence (DNA): TGTGCCAGCAGTTACTCGACACTTTCCCAGGGCTACACCTTC.

The table lists this clone with a few counts. V usage is TRBV10-2 and J usage is TRBJ2-7; 11 nucleotides agree with TRBD2. CDR3 size: 15 residues. Germline V CDR1 and CDR2: WSHSY, SAAADI. V shed 5 bases and J 3 bases; nucleotides not matched to a gene: 6. The DNA of the CDR3 is TGCGCCAGCAGTAATCAACTAGCGGGGGTCTACGAGCAGTACTTC. Its translation is CASSNQLAGVYEQYF.

This clone has only one observation. V usage is TRBV2 and J usage is TRBJ2-7; TRBD1 matches 7 bases. Germline loops: CDR1 SNHLY, CDR2 FYNNEI. This CDR3 is built from 13 residues. Unmatched junction bases numbered 3, after V lost 4 bases and J lost 3 bases. The CDR3 region is CASSVRDSYEQYF. CDR3 in DNA: TGTGCCAGCAGTGTTCGGGACAGCTACGAGCAGTACTTC. Full variable domain (missing parts from reference TRBV2 and TRBJ2-7): EPEVTQTPSHQVTQMGQEVILRCVPISNHLYFYWYRQILGQKVEFLVSFYNNEISEKSEIFDDQFSVERPDGSNFTLKIRSTKLEDSAMYFCASSVRDSYEQYFGPGTRLTVT.

This clone appeared a few times. The CDR3 region is CASSQRGGGTGGEQYF. DNA for the CDR3: TGTGCCAGCAGCCAACGTGGTGGGGGGACAGGGGGAGAGCAGTACTTC. The chain recombines TRBV4-2 with TRBJ2-7, with 11 positions matching TRBD1. The CDR3 is made up of 16 amino acids. Trimming removed 2 bases from V and 7 bases from J; junction bases left unmatched: 10. CDR1 and CDR2 from the germline V gene are LGHNA and YNFKEQ.

The chain employs TRBV6-2 or TRBV6-3 and TRBJ2-4, with a possible D match to TRBD1 (6 bases). With 5 bases removed from V and 8 bases from J, the gap between germline ends came to 13 bases. The CDR3 extends over 13 amino acids. CDR1 MNHEY and CDR2 SVGEGT come from the germline V gene. In nucleotides, the CDR3 is TGTGCCAGCAGTGGCCGGGACACGGACATTCAGTACTTC. Encoded protein: CASSGRDTDIQYF.

This rearrangement joins TRBV6-5 to TRBJ1-5; D perhaps matches TRBD1 (6 bases). From germline, CDR1 is MNHEY and CDR2 SVGAGI. The CDR3 runs to 14 residues. V lost 8 bases and J lost 0, with 11 bases in between. For the CDR3, the DNA is TGTGCCAGCGCCCCGGACAGTAGCAATCAGCCCCAGCATTTT. Translated, it gives CASAPDSSNQPQHF.

The chain is built from TRBV10-2 and TRBJ2-1; TRBD1 is a possible D gene (7 bases). Germline CDR1 and CDR2: WSHSY and SAAADI. This CDR3 has 15 residues. The ends were cut back, 0 bases at V and 6 bases at J, with 12 bases in the middle. In DNA, the CDR3 is TGCGCCAGCAGTGAGTCTACCAGGGGGGCCAATGAGCAGTTCTTC. Its protein is CASSESTRGANEQFF.

V and J are TRBV19 and TRBJ2-2, with a weak D call TRBD1 (5 bases). Germline CDR1 LNHDA, CDR2 SQIVND (reference sequence). Trimming took 7 bases from V and 6 from J, leaving 12 bases between them. There are 13 residues in the CDR3. The CDR3 region is CASNHQGAGELFF. The DNA of the CDR3 is TGTGCCAGTAATCACCAAGGGGCCGGGGAGCTGTTTTTT.

This clone was seen a single time. V gene TRBV3-1 (or the pseudogene TRBV3-2) combines with J gene TRBJ1-2, with D possibly being TRBD1 (5 bases). Trimming removed 0 bases at V and 6 bases at J, with 11 bases between. CDR1 is LGHDT, CDR2 YNNKEL, per germline (reference sequence). This CDR3 region has 14 residues. CDR3 in DNA: TGTGCCAGCAGCCAAGACAACCAAGGGGATGGCTACACCTTC. It yields the protein CASSQDNQGDGYTF.

The CDR3 loop is CASSIGGLRELFF. In DNA, the CDR3 is TGTGCCAGTAGTATTGGAGGACTCAGGGAGCTGTTTTTT. V is TRBV19 and J is TRBJ2-2; possibly TRBD2 for D (5 bases). There are 13 residues in the CDR3. Trimming stripped 3 bases from V and 9 bases from J, with 11 bases between. Germline V CDR1 and CDR2: LNHDA, SQIVND (reference sequence).

The chain has TRBV5-4 and TRBJ2-7, with 7 bases aligning to TRBD2. In germline, CDR1 is SGHNT, CDR2 YYREEE (reference sequence). The CDR3 contains 15 residues. Losses at the gene ends were 0 bases for V and 2 bases for J; bases not matched to a gene: 5. CDR3 coding DNA: TGTGCCAGCAGCTTGGGGGCGGGGGTCACCTACGAGCAGTACTTC. Its protein product is CASSLGAGVTYEQYF.

The CDR3 protein is CASSDRATNEKLFF. CDR3 sequence (DNA): TGCGCCAGCTCCGACCGAGCGACTAATGAAAAACTGTTTTTT. The J gene is TRBJ1-4, the V gene TRBV5-1, with D unclear. CDR1 is SGHRS and CDR2 is YFSETQ in the germline V gene. V lost 7 bases, J lost 2 bases, and 12 bases lay in between. The CDR3 has 14 residues. Filled out from reference TRBV5-1 and TRBJ1-4, the complete variable domain reads KAGVTQTPRYLIKTRGQQVTLSCSPISGHRSVSWYQQTPGQGLQFLFEYFSETQRNKGNFPGRFSGRQFSNSRSEMNVSTLELGDSALYLCASSDRATNEKLFFGSGTQLSVL.

The rearrangement uses TRBV7-9 and TRBJ1-4; 12 bases agree with TRBD1. After removal of 5 bases from V and 3 bases from J, the junction contained 10 bases not matched to a gene. CDR1 SEHNR and CDR2 FQNEAQ come from the germline V gene (reference sequence). The CDR3 has 18 residues. CDR3 protein: CASSTGQGARVANEKLFF. CDR3 in DNA: TGTGCCAGCAGCACGGGACAGGGGGCCCGGGTGGCTAATGAAAAACTGTTTTTT.

The chain recombines TRBV5-1 with TRBJ2-5; 7 bases are a match to TRBD2. Trimming took 0 bases from V and 1 from J; bases not matched to a gene: 3. Germline values: CDR1 SGHRS, CDR2 YFSETQ. This CDR3 spans 15 amino acids. This chain's CDR3 is CASSLGTGGQETQYF. CDR3 coding DNA: TGCGCCAGCAGCTTGGGAACGGGGGGCCAAGAGACCCAGTACTTC.

This chain's CDR3 is CASMASGGTGETQYF. The CDR3 DNA reads as TGTGCCAGCATGGCTAGCGGGGGAACAGGAGAGACCCAGTACTTC. This chain links TRBV3-1 (or the pseudogene TRBV3-2) with TRBJ2-5; TRBD2 matches at 10 bases. With V trimmed by 7 bases and J by 4 bases, 9 bases remained unmatched. This CDR3 has 15 residues. The germline V gene has CDR1 LGHDT and CDR2 YNNKEL (reference sequence).

The CDR3 is CASSGESGYNSPLHF. The CDR3 bases are TGTGCCAGCAGCGGTGAAAGCGGCTATAATTCACCCCTCCACTTT. The rearrangement joins TRBV9 to TRBJ1-6; unclear D gene. CDR1 SGDLS and CDR2 YYNGEE come from the germline V gene. V was trimmed by 3 bases and J by 3 bases, leaving 10 bases between them. CDR3 length: 15 amino acids.

This clone has just a few counts. The rearrangement links TRBV2 to TRBJ2-7; 7 bases map to TRBD2. V was pared by 7 bases and J by 3 bases, with 12 bases of the junction left unmatched. CDR3 length: 15 residues. Germline V gene data show CDR1 as SNHLY and CDR2 as FYNNEI. In DNA form, the CDR3 reads TGTGCCAGCACCGGAGAGGGAGGGGACCACTACGAGCAGTACTTC. Translated: CASTGEGGDHYEQYF.

V usage is TRBV27 and J usage is TRBJ1-1, with a tentative D call TRBD1 (5 bases). The V and J ends lost 4 bases and 6 bases respectively, with 12 bases between them. Germline V gene lookup returns CDR1 MNHEY and CDR2 SMNVEV (reference sequence). This CDR3 has 13 amino acids. DNA for the CDR3: TGTGCCAGCAGTTCCATCAAGGGGTCTGAAGCTTTCTTT. Protein sequence: CASSSIKGSEAFF.